This T cell receptor (beta chain) was observed in a study of cytomegalovirus exposure and HLA in healthy donors. With respect to this clone: This sample also contains other DNA sequences that code for the same CDR3.

In the PCR, 60 Vbeta and 13 Jbeta primers were used. Libraries were prepared by immunoSEQ multiplex PCR; TCRdb keeps only in-frame clonotypes and omits some of them. The sample contains some 120,000 clones, roughly three quarters of which appear only once. The V gene's germline CDR1 is MNHEY and CDR2 SVGAGI. V was clipped by 0 bases and J by 1 base, with 7 bases between them. The CDR3 extends over 14 amino acids. The J gene is TRBJ2-7, the V gene TRBV6-5, with D possibly TRBD1 on 5 matching bases. The source is a man aged 25-45 years in good health and CMV-seropositive. The sample was PBMCs. In DNA form, the CDR3 reads TGTGCCAGCAGTTACTCGCAGGGATCCTACGAGCAGTACTTC. Its translation: CASSYSQGSYEQYF.